This is a list of T cell receptor beta chains from one sample in a study of shared clonotypes between healthy human individuals. Profiling relied on immunoSEQ multiplex PCR, and the TCRdb table lists in-frame clones only, not all of them. The table lists 600,000 or so clones, roughly 98% of them singletons, with 0.25% to 0.35% in the top ten. Sample: naive CD8+ T cells sorted from blood. The source is a man between 25 and 39 years old in good health. The CDR3 runs from the conserved cysteine through the conserved F or W. Fields, in order: J gene, clone size, V gene, D gene, CDR3 DNA, CDR3 protein. D genes are given only for firm matches. Clone size is not always given. Where it is, it says once, few, many or a class for expanded clones.

J: TRBJ2-7
size: once
V: TRBV2
D: .
DNA: TGTGCCAGCAGTGAAGCGCTTCGGGGGATCTTCTACGAGCAGTACTTC
CDR3: CASSEALRGIFYEQYF

J: TRBJ2-7
size: .
V: TRBV11-2
D: .
DNA: TGTGCCAGCAAAGGGACTCATAACTACGAGCAGTACTTC
CDR3: CASKGTHNYEQYF

J: TRBJ2-5
size: .
V: TRBV10-3
D: .
DNA: TGTGCCATCAGTGAGTCGAAGGGGGAGCAGTACTTC
CDR3: CAISESKGEQYF

J: TRBJ2-7
size: .
V: TRBV4-1
D: TRBD2
DNA: TGCGCCAGCAGCCAAAATAGCGGGAGGTCTTACGAGCAGTACTTC
CDR3: CASSQNSGRSYEQYF

J: TRBJ1-2
size: .
V: TRBV7-9
D: .
DNA: TGTGCCAGCACCTCAACGGCAGAATACTATGGCTACACCTTC
CDR3: CASTSTAEYYGYTF

J: TRBJ2-1
size: .
V: TRBV25-1
D: .
DNA: TGTGCCAGCAGTGGGGGAAGGGGAGCCTACAATGAGCAGTTCTTC
CDR3: CASSGGRGAYNEQFF

J: TRBJ2-1
size: .
V: TRBV29-1
D: TRBD2
DNA: TGCAGCGTTGAAGGGACTAGCGGGAGTACCTACAATGAGCAGTTCTTC
CDR3: CSVEGTSGSTYNEQFF

J: TRBJ1-3
size: .
V: TRBV28
D: .
DNA: TGTGCCAGCAGTCCCGGGATCATCTCTGGAAACACCATATATTTT
CDR3: CASSPGIISGNTIYF

J: TRBJ2-7
size: .
V: TRBV11-2
D: .
DNA: TGTGCCAGCAGCTTAAGGGAGGACGAGCAGTACTTC
CDR3: CASSLREDEQYF

J: TRBJ2-7
size: .
V: TRBV7-9
D: .
DNA: TGTGCCAGCAGCCTTACCGAAAATAGTCCGCAGCAGTACTTC
CDR3: CASSLTENSPQQYF

J: TRBJ1-4
size: .
V: TRBV6-5
D: TRBD1
DNA: TGTGCCAGCAGTTACGTGCAGGAGACAGGGGTAGAAAAACTGTTTTTT
CDR3: CASSYVQETGVEKLFF

J: TRBJ2-1
size: .
V: TRBV28
D: .
DNA: TGTGCCAGCAGTAAAGGCCTCTACAATGAGCAGTTCTTC
CDR3: CASSKGLYNEQFF

J: TRBJ2-7
size: .
V: TRBV7-9
D: .
DNA: TGTGCCAGCAGCTCAGGGTGGGGGATAACCTACGAGCAGTACTTC
CDR3: CASSSGWGITYEQYF

J: TRBJ2-3
size: .
V: TRBV6-6
D: TRBD2
DNA: TGTGCCAGCAGTTACATAAAAGGACTAGGCACAGATACGCAGTATTTT
CDR3: CASSYIKGLGTDTQYF

J: TRBJ2-1
size: .
V: TRBV7-9
D: .
DNA: TGTGCCAGCACCATGCGAAGCTCCTACAATGAGCAGTTCTTC
CDR3: CASTMRSSYNEQFF

J: TRBJ1-1
size: .
V: TRBV9
D: .
DNA: TGTGCCAGCAGCGTTAGACAGGCCTTGGGCACTGAAGCTTTCTTT
CDR3: CASSVRQALGTEAFF

J: TRBJ1-3
size: .
V: TRBV19
D: .
DNA: TGTGCCAGTAGCCTAACCGGCGGGGGGCATTACACCATATATTTT
CDR3: CASSLTGGGHYTIYF

J: TRBJ2-7
size: .
V: TRBV4-2
D: TRBD2
DNA: TGTGCCAGCAGCGCCTACCTAGCGGAGGGGTCCGAGCAGTACTTC
CDR3: CASSAYLAEGSEQYF